The 19 T cell receptor beta chains in this list originate from one sample, sequenced in a study of blood T cell repertoires in COVID-19. TCRdb's table, derived via immunoSEQ multiplex PCR, lists solely in-frame clones and lacks some. The sample consists of about 410,000 clones, about 89% of them appearing once. The sequencing input was peripheral blood. All receptors derive from a woman aged 40 to 50 with COVID-19, enrolled during active disease.

This clone has just one count. The chain combines TRBV7-9 with TRBJ1-2, with D possibly TRBD1 on 6 matching bases. Germline V CDR1 and CDR2: SEHNR, FQNEAQ (reference sequence). Trimming pared 2 bases from V and 8 bases from J, leaving 12 bases between. This CDR3 has 13 amino acids. In DNA form, the CDR3 reads TGTGCCAGCAGCTTACAGGGGATTGAGGGCTACACCTTC. It translates to CASSLQGIEGYTF.

This rearrangement joins TRBV28 to TRBJ1-5, with 8 bases lining up with TRBD1. With V trimmed by 6 bases and J by 4 bases, 8 bases remained unmatched. The CDR3 contains 15 residues. Germline assignment: CDR1 MDHEN and CDR2 SYDVKM. The DNA of the CDR3 is TGTGCCAGCAGCTTCATTGGACAGGGAAATCAGCCCCAGCATTTT. This encodes CASSFIGQGNQPQHF.

The rearrangement joins TRBV27 to TRBJ2-7, with D possibly matching TRBD2 (5 bases). The CDR3 length is 13 residues. The ends were cut back, 6 bases at V and 6 bases at J, with 15 bases in the middle. The germline V gene encodes CDR1 MNHEY and CDR2 SMNVEV (reference sequence). The CDR3 protein is CASSTLGNTEQYF. The DNA of the CDR3 is TGTGCCAGCAGCACCCTCGGGAATACCGAGCAGTACTTC.

The genes are TRBV13 and TRBJ2-7, with TRBD2 matching over 7 bases. V lost 6 bases to trimming and J lost 5 bases; unmatched junction nucleotides: 7. Germline V gives CDR1 PRHDT, CDR2 FYEKMQ (reference sequence). This CDR3 region has 13 residues. CDR3 in amino acids: CASRIAGRHEQYF. The CDR3 nucleotides are TGTGCCAGCAGGATAGCGGGCCGTCACGAGCAGTACTTC.

The V gene is TRBV5-4, the J gene TRBJ1-2, with D possibly matching TRBD1 (5 bases). The CDR3 length is 13 residues. The germline V gene encodes CDR1 SGHNT and CDR2 YYREEE (reference sequence). Deletions cut 1 base from V and 4 bases from J, with 8 bases between. DNA of the CDR3: TGTGCCAGCAGCTTGTGGGGCGCCTATGGCTACACCTTC. Its translation is CASSLWGAYGYTF.

This clone has just one count. J is TRBJ1-5 and V is TRBV9; no definite D call. Trimming left V 3 bases short and J 0 bases short, with 7 bases between. This CDR3 comprises 14 residues. The germline V gene has CDR1 SGDLS and CDR2 YYNGEE. CDR3 sequence: CASSARNSNQPQHF. In nucleotides, the CDR3 is TGTGCCAGCAGCGCGAGAAATAGCAATCAGCCCCAGCATTTT. The whole variable domain, filled in from reference TRBV9 and TRBJ1-5, reads DSGVTQTPKHLITATGQRVTLRCSPRSGDLSVYWYQQSLDQGLQFLIQYYNGEERAKGNILERFSAQQFPDLHSELNLSSLELGDSALYFCASSARNSNQPQHFGDGTRLSIL.

This sequence joins TRBV6-5 and TRBJ2-3; TRBD2 is a possible D gene (5 bases). Germline V lookup: CDR1 MNHEY, CDR2 SVGAGI. The V gene lost 8 bases and the J gene lost 0 bases, with 15 bases spanning the gap. This CDR3 is 15 amino acids long. In DNA, the CDR3 is TGTGCCAGCGGAAGGACTGCATCTAGCACAGATACGCAGTATTTT. Protein sequence: CASGRTASSTDTQYF.

The chain uses TRBV30 and TRBJ1-1; unclear D gene. CDR1 and CDR2 (germline): GTSNPN, SVGIG (reference sequence). Trimming left V 2 bases short and J 1 base short, with 8 bases between. The CDR3 runs 13 residues. CDR3 nucleotides: TGTGCCTGGAGTCCATCCAGGAACACTGAAGCTTTCTTT. It yields the protein CAWSPSRNTEAFF.

This sequence joins TRBV18 and TRBJ2-1; 8 positions agree with TRBD1. The germline gives CDR1 KGHSH, CDR2 LQKENI. The CDR3 contains 15 residues. J was trimmed by 4 bases and V by 0 bases; bases with no gene match: 2. CDR3 DNA: TGTGCCAGCTCACCACCGCAGGGGGCTTACAATGAGCAGTTCTTC. It specifies CASSPPQGAYNEQFF.

The genes are TRBV19 and TRBJ2-4; 7 nucleotides line up with TRBD2. With 0 bases clipped from V and 6 bases from J, the junction kept 5 bases outside the gene matches. CDR1 is LNHDA and CDR2 is SQIVND in the germline V gene (reference sequence). CDR3 length: 15 residues. The CDR3 loop reads CASSIDQASGNIQYF. The CDR3 bases are TGTGCCAGTAGTATAGATCAGGCTAGCGGAAACATTCAGTACTTC.

This clone was observed once. The chain carries TRBV28 and TRBJ1-2, with D tentatively TRBD1 (5 bases). The V and J ends lost 3 bases and 3 bases respectively, with 8 bases between them. The CDR3 extends over 13 amino acids. Germline CDR1 MDHEN, CDR2 SYDVKM. DNA for the CDR3: TGTGCCAGCAGTTTTGGGGGGGACTATGGCTACACCTTC. Its protein is CASSFGGDYGYTF.

As DNA, the CDR3 is TGCGCCAGCAGCGTACAGGGACAGAGCTCCTACAATGAGCAGTTCTTC. This translates into CASSVQGQSSYNEQFF. This chain links TRBV5-1 with TRBJ2-1; 7 bases align to TRBD1. V was pared by 4 bases and J by 0 bases, with 7 bases of the junction left unmatched. The CDR3 totals 16 residues. CDR1 and CDR2 from the germline V gene are SGHRS and YFSETQ.

This clone was recorded once. V is TRBV5-1 and J is TRBJ2-7; D uncertain. The CDR3 runs to 11 residues. Between the trimmed V and J ends, which lost 4 bases and 4 bases, there was a span of 6 bases. Germline V CDR1 and CDR2: SGHRS, YFSETQ. The chain's CDR3 is CASSREYEQYF. CDR3 in DNA: TGCGCCAGCAGCCGAGAGTACGAGCAGTACTTC.

The chain links TRBV6-2 or TRBV6-3 to TRBJ2-1; 8 bases line up with TRBD2. V shed 2 bases, J shed 7 bases, and the junction held 7 bases outside the gene matches. Germline V gene data show CDR1 as MNHEY and CDR2 as SVGEGT. This CDR3 has 15 residues. The CDR3 reads CASSYVASGSNEQFF. The CDR3 nucleotides are TGTGCCAGCAGTTACGTAGCTAGCGGGTCTAATGAGCAGTTCTTC.

V and J are TRBV19 and TRBJ1-4; a possible D gene is TRBD1 (5 bases). Trimming cost V 8 bases and J 8 bases, with 18 bases left between them. Germline-derived CDR1 and CDR2 are LNHDA and SQIVND (reference sequence). The CDR3 totals 14 residues. The CDR3 nucleotides read TGTGCCAGTGGTACCCGACAGCAAGGGGAAAAACTGTTTTTT. It codes for CASGTRQQGEKLFF.

In this sample, this clone turned up once. The CDR3 reads CASSLGVGRLGTEAFF. The CDR3 coding sequence is TGCGCCAGCAGCTTGGGGGTGGGGCGGCTCGGCACTGAAGCTTTCTTT. This sequence joins TRBV5-1 and TRBJ1-1; D is possibly TRBD1 (5 bases). CDR1 is SGHRS, CDR2 YFSETQ, per germline. V was cut by 0 bases and J by 4 bases, with 16 bases left in between. This CDR3 contains 16 residues. Full variable domain (remainder filled in from reference TRBV5-1 and TRBJ1-1): KAGVTQTPRYLIKTRGQQVTLSCSPISGHRSVSWYQQTPGQGLQFLFEYFSETQRNKGNFPGRFSGRQFSNSRSEMNVSTLELGDSALYLCASSLGVGRLGTEAFFGQGTRLTVV.

This clone was seen only a few times. The chain couples TRBV6-6 to TRBJ1-5; 9 bases match TRBD1. Trimming at V came to 5 bases and at J to 4 bases, leaving 9 bases not matched to a gene. CDR3 length: 16 amino acids. CDR1 and CDR2 (germline): MNHNY, SVGAGI (reference sequence). CDR3 sequence (DNA): TGTGCCAGCAGTACGGCCGGGACAGGGAGAAATCAGCCCCAGCATTTT. It translates to CASSTAGTGRNQPQHF.

This sequence joins TRBV12-5 and TRBJ2-7, with 7 bases identical to TRBD1. The CDR3 has 14 amino acids. J lost 5 bases, V lost 7 bases, and 11 bases had no gene match. Per the germline V gene, CDR1 is LGHNT and CDR2 is FRNRAP. The CDR3 nucleotides read TGTGCTAGTGTCTTGACAGGGAAGGTTAACGAGCAGTACTTC. This gives the protein CASVLTGKVNEQYF.

The J gene is TRBJ2-2, the V gene TRBV9, with D possibly matching TRBD2 (5 bases). The CDR3 contains 15 residues. Trimming removed 3 bases at V and 6 bases at J, with 15 bases between. Germline V gene data show CDR1 as SGDLS and CDR2 as YYNGEE. The CDR3 DNA is TGTGCCAGCAGCGGCGGGCCTCGGTTCCCCGGGGAGCTGTTTTTT. Encoded protein: CASSGGPRFPGELFF.